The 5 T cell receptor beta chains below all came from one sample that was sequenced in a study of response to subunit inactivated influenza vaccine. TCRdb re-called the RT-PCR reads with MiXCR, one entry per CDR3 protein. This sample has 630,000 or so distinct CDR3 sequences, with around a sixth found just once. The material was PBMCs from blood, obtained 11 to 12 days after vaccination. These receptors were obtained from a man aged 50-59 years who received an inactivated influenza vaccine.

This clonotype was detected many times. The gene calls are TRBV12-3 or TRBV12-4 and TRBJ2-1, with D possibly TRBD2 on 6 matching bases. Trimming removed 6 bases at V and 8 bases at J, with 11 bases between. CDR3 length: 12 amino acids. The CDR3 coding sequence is TGTGCCAGCAGCGGAGGGGTTTATGAGCAGTTCTTC. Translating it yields CASSGGVYEQFF.

CDR3 protein: CASSYGSGGGDNEQFF. DNA for the CDR3: TGTGCCAGCAGTTATGGAAGCGGGGGGGGGGACAATGAGCAGTTCTTC. V gene TRBV6-5 combines with J gene TRBJ2-1, with 10 bases matching TRBD2. The CDR3 has 16 residues. With 3 bases clipped from V and 5 bases from J, the junction kept 7 bases outside the gene matches. Per the germline V gene, CDR1 is MNHEY and CDR2 is SVGAGI.

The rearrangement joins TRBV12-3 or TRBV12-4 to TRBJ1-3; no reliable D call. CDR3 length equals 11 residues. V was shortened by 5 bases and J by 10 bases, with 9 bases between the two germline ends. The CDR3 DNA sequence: TGTGCCAGCAGTCCGGGTGGTACCATATATTTT. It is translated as CASSPGGTIYF.

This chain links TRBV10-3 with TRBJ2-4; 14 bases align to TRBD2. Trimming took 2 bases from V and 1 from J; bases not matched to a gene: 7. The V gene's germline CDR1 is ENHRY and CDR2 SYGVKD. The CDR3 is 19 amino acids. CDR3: CAISEIGLAGGGAKNIQYF. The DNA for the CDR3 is TGTGCCATCAGTGAGATCGGACTAGCGGGAGGAGGTGCCAAAAACATTCAGTACTTC.

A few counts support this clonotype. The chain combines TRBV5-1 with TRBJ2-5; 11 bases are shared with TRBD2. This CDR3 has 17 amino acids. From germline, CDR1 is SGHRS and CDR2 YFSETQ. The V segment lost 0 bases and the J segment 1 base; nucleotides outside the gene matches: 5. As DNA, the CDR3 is TGCGCCAGCAGCTTGGCTCTAGCGGGAGGACCCCAAGAGACCCAGTACTTC. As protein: CASSLALAGGPQETQYF.